This T cell receptor (beta chain) was retrieved from a study of blood T cell repertoires in COVID-19. V shed 1 base and J shed 4 bases, with 19 bases lying between them. Germline V gives CDR1 MNHNS, CDR2 SASEGT. The CDR3 spans 17 residues. The table came from immunoSEQ multiplex PCR; TCRdb's copy has only in-frame clones and leaves some out. Here the sample spans some 240,000 clones, approximately 85% being singletons. The sample taken for sequencing was peripheral blood. The TCR was taken from a woman aged 65 to 85 with COVID-19, enrolled during active disease. J is TRBJ1-1 and V is TRBV6-1; TRBD1 is a possible D gene (6 bases). For the CDR3, the DNA is TGTGCCAGCAGTGAAGAGGCCCGGCGGGGGCAGTTCACTGAAGCTTTCTTT. It encodes CASSEEARRGQFTEAFF.